This TCR beta chain was recovered during a study of identical twins. Study results and caveats: While abundant cord blood beta clonotypes carried fewer insertions, memory repertoires showed no such pattern. Monozygotic twins shared more out-of-frame TCR alpha than recombination models predicted.

Healthy Caucasians made up all donors. V dropped 2 bases and J dropped 4 bases, with 15 bases sitting between them. Germline V CDR1 and CDR2: DFQATT, SNEGSKA (reference sequence). The CDR3 length is 14 residues. This clonotype was detected a few times. Its antigen remains unknown. Each CDR3 protein gets one entry after TCRdb re-called the 5' RACE reads with MiXCR. In the table there are about 1.7 million distinct CDR3 sequences, roughly 35% of which are singletons. The sequenced sample consisted of cord blood. The TCR comes from a newborn girl in good health. V is TRBV20-1 and J is TRBJ2-7; maybe TRBD1 (6 bases). CDR3 protein: CSARRETGSYEQYF. CDR3 in DNA: TGCAGTGCTAGAAGGGAGACAGGCTCGTACGAGCAGTACTTC.